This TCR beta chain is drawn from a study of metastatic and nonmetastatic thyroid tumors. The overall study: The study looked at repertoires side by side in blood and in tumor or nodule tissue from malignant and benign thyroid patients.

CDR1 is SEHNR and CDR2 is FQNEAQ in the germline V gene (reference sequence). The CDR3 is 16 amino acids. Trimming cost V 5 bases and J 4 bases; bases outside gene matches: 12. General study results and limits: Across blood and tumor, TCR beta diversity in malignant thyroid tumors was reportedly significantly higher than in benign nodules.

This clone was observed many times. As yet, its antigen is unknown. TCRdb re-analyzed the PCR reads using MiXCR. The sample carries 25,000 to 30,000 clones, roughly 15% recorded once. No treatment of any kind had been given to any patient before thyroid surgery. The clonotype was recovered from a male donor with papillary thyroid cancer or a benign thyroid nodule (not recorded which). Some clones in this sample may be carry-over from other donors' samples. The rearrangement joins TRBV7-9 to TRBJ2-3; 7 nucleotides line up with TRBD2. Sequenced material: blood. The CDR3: CASSRWAGEVSDTQYF. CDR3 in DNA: TGTGCCAGCAGCCGTTGGGCGGGAGAGGTTTCAGATACGCAGTATTTT. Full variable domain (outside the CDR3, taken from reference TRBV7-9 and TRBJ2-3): DTGVSQNPRHKITKRGQNVTFRCDPISEHNRLYWYRQTLGQGPEFLTYFQNEAQLEKSRLLSDRFSAERPKGSFSTLEIQRTEQGDSAMYLCASSRWAGEVSDTQYFGPGTRLTVL.